The 23 T cell receptor beta chains below all came from one sample that was sequenced in a study of cytomegalovirus exposure and HLA in healthy donors. The primer mix had 60 Vbeta and 13 Jbeta primers. The data were produced by immunoSEQ multiplex PCR, yet TCRdb's version contains in-frame clones alone and is incomplete. The table has 150,000 to 200,000 clones, more than 70% seen once. Sequencing was done on a sample of PBMCs. These receptors were obtained from a man aged 18 to 29 in good health and CMV-seropositive.

The J gene is TRBJ1-1, the V gene TRBV28; 10 bases map to TRBD1. The CDR3 is 12 residues long. J lost 6 bases, V lost 10 bases, and 5 bases had no gene match. Germline loops: CDR1 MDHEN, CDR2 SYDVKM. This chain's CDR3 is CATAGTGAEAFF. CDR3 sequence (DNA): TGTGCCACGGCCGGGACAGGGGCTGAAGCTTTCTTT.

This clone was counted once. The rearrangement links TRBV25-1 to TRBJ1-4, with 10 bases that match TRBD1. The CDR3 spans 17 residues. Germline V CDR1 and CDR2: MGHDK, SYGVNS. V lost 5 bases, J lost 7 bases, and 13 bases stayed unmatched. Written as DNA, the CDR3 is TGTGCCAGCAGTAAGGGGCCCGGTGGGACAGGGGTTGAAAAACTGTTTTTT. It yields the protein CASSKGPGGTGVEKLFF.

This clone showed up just a few times. This chain links TRBV6-1 with TRBJ1-3; D possibly corresponds to TRBD1 (6 bases). CDR1 and CDR2 (germline): MNHNS, SASEGT. CDR3 length: 15 residues. Trimming cost V 3 bases and J 0 bases, with 9 bases left between them. CDR3 sequence reads: CASSEATGSGNTIYF. The CDR3 bases are TGTGCCAGCAGTGAGGCGACAGGCTCTGGAAACACCATATATTTT.

The chain combines TRBV4-1 with TRBJ2-2; TRBD1 matches 8 bases. V shed 4 bases and J 7 bases; nucleotides not matched to a gene: 11. The CDR3 is 16 amino acids. Per germline, CDR1 MGHRA and CDR2 YSYEKL. The CDR3 sequence: CASSRATGVRNGELFF. As DNA, the CDR3 is TGCGCCAGCAGCCGAGCGACAGGGGTTCGTAACGGGGAGCTGTTTTTT.

This clone has just one count. This rearrangement joins TRBV4-1 to TRBJ1-4, with a weak D call TRBD1 (6 bases). Trimming stripped 1 base from V and 4 bases from J, with 10 bases between. The CDR3 has 15 residues. Germline CDR1 MGHRA, CDR2 YSYEKL. The CDR3 sequence: CASSQGNRDNEKLFF. For the CDR3, the DNA is TGCGCCAGCAGCCAAGGAAACAGGGATAATGAAAAACTGTTTTTT.

The chain recombines TRBV19 with TRBJ2-7; 7 nucleotides align to TRBD2. Trimming took 5 bases from V and 4 from J; bases not matched to a gene: 11. Germline values: CDR1 LNHDA, CDR2 SQIVND (reference sequence). The CDR3 is 15 residues long. The CDR3: CASSPPEASGYEQYF. CDR3 in DNA: TGTGCCAGTAGTCCTCCAGAGGCTAGCGGATACGAGCAGTACTTC.

V is TRBV5-4 and J is TRBJ1-2; 9 bases are shared with TRBD1. Germline values: CDR1 SGHNT, CDR2 YYREEE (reference sequence). The V and J ends lost 4 bases and 8 bases, in that order; junction bases with no gene match: 9. The CDR3 length is 14 residues. CDR3 DNA sequence: TGTGCCAGCAGCCCGGAGGACAGGGGTCACGGCTACACCTTC. Residues: CASSPEDRGHGYTF.

The gene calls are TRBV13 and TRBJ2-3; 7 nucleotides agree with TRBD1. The CDR3 has 16 residues. Germline trimming cut 0 bases from V and 0 bases from J; bases unmatched to any gene: 3. Germline CDR1 PRHDT, CDR2 FYEKMQ (reference sequence). The CDR3, as DNA: TGTGCCAGCAGCTTAGGGACAGGGTCTAGCACAGATACGCAGTATTTT. It translates to CASSLGTGSSTDTQYF.

The CDR3 region has the DNA TGTGCCAGCAGTTTGCACCAGAGGACAAGTGAGCAGTTCTTC. Encoded protein: CASSLHQRTSEQFF. The rearrangement joins TRBV28 to TRBJ2-1; maybe TRBD1 (5 bases). Trimming shortened V by 3 bases and J by 9 bases, and 15 bases separated the two germline ends. CDR3 size: 14 residues. CDR1 is MDHEN and CDR2 is SYDVKM in the germline V gene.

At least ten counts were recorded for this clone. The chain couples TRBV19 to TRBJ1-4, with 7 positions matching TRBD1. The CDR3 covers 15 residues. Germline assignment: CDR1 LNHDA and CDR2 SQIVND (reference sequence). V dropped 1 base and J dropped 7; count of bases not matched to a gene: 6. For the CDR3, the DNA is TGTGCCAGTAGTATAGGCGACAGGGATCCTGAAAAACTGTTTTTT. It is translated as CASSIGDRDPEKLFF.

The rearrangement uses TRBV5-1 and TRBJ2-7; 8 bases agree with TRBD2. The ends lost 0 bases at V and 6 bases at J; junction bases unmatched: 8. Germline lookup yields CDR1 SGHRS and CDR2 YFSETQ. CDR3 length equals 15 residues. CDR3 protein: CASSLAAGLASEQYF. The CDR3 nucleotides read TGCGCCAGCAGCTTGGCTGCTGGACTAGCTTCCGAGCAGTACTTC.

This chain connects TRBV5-4 to TRBJ2-1; TRBD2 is a possible D gene (5 bases). The V and J ends lost 4 bases and 6 bases respectively, with 11 bases between them. The length of the CDR3 is 13 residues. Germline V CDR1 and CDR2: SGHNT, YYREEE (reference sequence). DNA of the CDR3: TGTGCCAGCAGCAGGACTGTTGTCAATGAGCAGTTCTTC. Protein product: CASSRTVVNEQFF.

V usage is TRBV7-9 and J usage is TRBJ2-5; 9 bases fit TRBD1. CDR3 size: 15 residues. The junction had 8 bases not matched to a gene; V was cut back by 5 bases and J by 4 bases. Germline V gene data show CDR1 as SEHNR and CDR2 as FQNEAQ (reference sequence). The CDR3, as DNA: TGTGCCAGCAGCCCGAGGGACAGGGAGGGAGAGACCCAGTACTTC. The encoded protein is CASSPRDREGETQYF.

This chain links TRBV29-1 with TRBJ1-1; TRBD1 might be the D (5 bases). The CDR3 length is 11 residues. Germline CDR1 reads SQVTM; CDR2 reads ANQGSEA. Trimming removed 7 bases from V and 7 bases from J, with 13 bases in between. This CDR3 is CSGLRGGEAFF. The CDR3 nucleotides are TGCAGCGGCTTACGGGGGGGTGAAGCTTTCTTT.

V and J are TRBV20-1 and TRBJ1-2; D possibly corresponds to TRBD1 (6 bases). The ends were cut back, 6 bases at V and 7 bases at J, with 9 bases in the middle. Germline V gives CDR1 DFQATT, CDR2 SNEGSKA (reference sequence). CDR3 length equals 10 residues. The CDR3 DNA is TGCAGTGCCAGGGGTGGTGGCTACACCTTC. It codes for CSARGGGYTF.

CDR3 sequence: CASRKSGGSYNEQFF. For the CDR3, the DNA is TGTGCCAGCAGAAAAAGCGGGGGCTCCTACAATGAGCAGTTCTTC. The chain is built from TRBV28 and TRBJ2-1, with TRBD2 matching 8 bases. V dropped 6 bases and J dropped 0; count of bases not matched to a gene: 4. This CDR3 region has 15 residues. From germline, CDR1 is MDHEN and CDR2 SYDVKM.

This chain links TRBV30 with TRBJ2-3; D unclear. There are 13 residues in the CDR3. Germline values: CDR1 GTSNPN, CDR2 SVGIG (reference sequence). The chain's CDR3 is CASTFLSTDTQYF. The CDR3 nucleotides are TGTGCGTCCACGTTTCTAAGCACAGATACGCAGTATTTT.

The DNA of the CDR3 is TGTGCCAGCTCAATGGGGGCACACACTGAAGCTTTCTTT. Its protein product is CASSMGAHTEAFF. The chain has TRBV5-6 and TRBJ1-1, with D tentatively TRBD1 (6 bases). This CDR3 spans 13 amino acids. Trimming removed 7 bases at V and 3 bases at J, with 13 bases between. CDR1 SGHDT and CDR2 YYEEEE come from the germline V gene.

This clone was counted a few times. This sequence joins TRBV28 and TRBJ1-1; D uncertain. This CDR3 contains 12 residues. Germline loops: CDR1 MDHEN, CDR2 SYDVKM. Trimming shortened V by 5 bases and J by 8 bases, and 12 bases separated the two germline ends. In DNA, the CDR3 is TGTGCCAGCAGTCTCGGCCGAGGCGAAGCTTTCTTT. The encoded protein is CASSLGRGEAFF.

This chain uses TRBV28 with TRBJ2-6; 10 positions match TRBD1. Germline CDR1 MDHEN, CDR2 SYDVKM. The CDR3 runs 17 residues. The junction had 5 bases not matched to a gene; V was cut back by 6 bases and J by 0 bases. CDR3 in DNA: TGTGCCAGCAGGGGCGGACAGGGGGACTCTGGGGCCAACGTCCTGACTTTC. Amino acid sequence: CASRGGQGDSGANVLTF.

This clone has just a few counts. The conserved closing phenylalanine or tryptophan is absent in this CDR3, likely reflecting a read error. The DNA is left out, because the CDR3 cannot be placed on it with certainty; the CDR3 is given as TCRdb lists it. This chain links TRBV7-8 with TRBJ1-1; whether TRBD1, the table's D call, matches the DNA was not checked. Germline loops: CDR1 SGHVS, CDR2 FQNEAQ. A total of 14 residues make up the CDR3, ends included. The CDR3 spells CASSPRTSTGTIPN.

This clone was seen more than once but under ten times. The chain is built from TRBV5-6 and TRBJ2-7; 11 bases agree with TRBD2. Germline V gene sequence: CDR1 SGHDT, CDR2 YYEEEE. The CDR3 runs to 15 residues. The ends lost 4 bases at V and 2 bases at J; junction bases unmatched: 5. The CDR3 spells CASSPLAGGTYEQYF. The CDR3 region has the DNA TGTGCCAGCAGCCCTCTAGCGGGGGGTACCTACGAGCAGTACTTC.

The chain employs TRBV10-3 and TRBJ1-3, with 10 positions matching TRBD1. V lost 6 bases and J lost 2; bases outside the gene matches: 4. This CDR3 has 15 amino acids. The V gene's germline CDR1 is ENHRY and CDR2 SYGVKD. The CDR3 DNA is TGTGCCATCAGGGCCGGACAGGGGGCTGGAAACACCATATATTTT. This encodes CAIRAGQGAGNTIYF.